This is a list of T cell receptor beta chains from one sample in a study of neurological immune-mediated disorders. One entry per CDR3 protein, called by TCRdb with MiXCR from the 5' RACE reads. The table shows more than 20,000 distinct CDR3 sequences, with around 14% occurring only once. Sequencing was performed on PBMCs. These receptor sequences come from a female donor with HTLV-1-associated myelopathy (HAM/TSP). CDR3s include the opening cysteine and the closing phenylalanine or tryptophan. Expanded clones are given a class, and other clones once, few, many or no size at all.

CDR3 protein | J gene | clone size | V gene
CSATLAGGGDTQYF | TRBJ2-3 | many | TRBV20-1
CASSMTGEGETQYF | TRBJ2-5 | many | TRBV12-3/TRBV12-4
CASSQAWAVEQYF | TRBJ2-7 | . | TRBV23-1
CASSLKGSSTGELFF | TRBJ2-2 | many | TRBV5-1
CASSVAPGRGGTSGSYEQYF | TRBJ2-7 | many | TRBV9
CATSDAGSTDTQYF | TRBJ2-3 | many | TRBV24-1
CASSPQDSAGRNYNEQFF | TRBJ2-1 | many | TRBV18
CAISEGTSGHTGELFF | TRBJ2-2 | many | TRBV10-3
CATSTGGQFNEKLFF | TRBJ1-4 | many | TRBV12-3/TRBV12-4
CASRRRQEETQYF | TRBJ2-5 | medium-sized | TRBV5-1
CSAQPAPTDTQYF | TRBJ2-3 | . | TRBV20-1
CASSSTGWGSYTQYF | TRBJ2-3 | medium-sized | TRBV27
CASSYIHDGETQYF | TRBJ2-5 | many | TRBV6-2/TRBV6-3
CSVLQGVGLNEQFF | TRBJ2-1 | many | TRBV29-1
CASSPLQVTRSPLHF | TRBJ1-6 | many | TRBV6-5
CANPRAPSTYTHYF | TRBJ2-3 | . | TRBV12-3/TRBV12-4
CSARDLSRQLEQYF | TRBJ2-7 | many | TRBV20-1
CASSPWDIHSGNTIYF | TRBJ1-3 | medium-sized | TRBV9
CASGTLNTEAFF | TRBJ1-1 | many | TRBV12-3/TRBV12-4
CASSFLQETQYF | TRBJ2-5 | many | TRBV7-2
CASSLVAGFYEQYF | TRBJ2-7 | . | TRBV5-6
CSVVLVVAGPLQTDTQYF | TRBJ2-3 | many | TRBV29-1
CSAHGGLAGAGGDEQFF | TRBJ2-1 | many | TRBV20-1
CSAESQSFTSYNEQFF | TRBJ2-1 | . | TRBV20-1
CASSPWQVGEGNEQFF | TRBJ2-1 | many | TRBV18
CSARTWIAPEETQYF | TRBJ2-5 | many | TRBV20-1
CASSTSGEVQETQYF | TRBJ2-5 | many | TRBV5-1
CSALQGGEPQQYF | TRBJ2-7 | many | TRBV20-1
CASSLWGDNEQFF | TRBJ2-1 | many | TRBV5-4
CASSLGLADYEQYF | TRBJ2-7 | many | TRBV7-6
CASSFTSSGETQYF | TRBJ2-5 | few | TRBV5-5
CASSQQRGDGTDTQYF | TRBJ2-3 | many | TRBV4-3
CAWSVGRTTDTQYF | TRBJ2-3 | . | TRBV30
CSARRDHYEQYF | TRBJ2-7 | many | TRBV20-1
CAIPTGTLISPLHF | TRBJ1-6 | . | TRBV5-1
CAISDRRGQGDTQYF | TRBJ2-3 | many | TRBV10-3
CASSLGQGSYTF | TRBJ1-2 | many | TRBV7-6
CASSPGHNTGELFF | TRBJ2-2 | . | TRBV11-2
CASSEVWGRTGELFF | TRBJ2-2 | many | TRBV6-1
CSASSAYNEQFF | TRBJ2-1 | . | TRBV20-1
CASSSDRVETQYF | TRBJ2-5 | many | TRBV5-1
CASSDPGIGGNTIYF | TRBJ1-3 | many | TRBV25-1
CASSESADPGEETRGFRDTQYF | TRBJ2-3 | many | TRBV10-1
CASSAGGQGQPQHF | TRBJ1-5 | many | TRBV2
CSASGGPPYQETQYF | TRBJ2-5 | many | TRBV20-1
CSARGTRRGNEASYEQYF | TRBJ2-7 | many | TRBV20-1
CSADGKSGANEQFF | TRBJ2-1 | few | TRBV20-1
CSARTGPGNTIYF | TRBJ1-3 | many | TRBV20-1
CASSSVAGYEQYF | TRBJ2-7 | many | TRBV7-2
CASSPSRLIPGTSGGEPNTGELFF | TRBJ2-2 | many | TRBV3-1
CASGLGLRTDTQYF | TRBJ2-3 | many | TRBV3-1
CASSLGRQINTEAFF | TRBJ1-1 | many | TRBV5-1
CASSLGGGWGEGYTF | TRBJ1-2 | many | TRBV7-2
CATSDPGTSRETQYF | TRBJ2-5 | once | TRBV24-1
CASSNTGLDSPLHF | TRBJ1-6 | many | TRBV18
CSARGAEGANYNSPLHF | TRBJ1-6 | many | TRBV20-1